This paragraph reports one TCR beta chain. This clone was seen a few times. Its antigen specificity is not known. Per-nucleotide qualities are absent, and no much larger clonotype sits a single base away. This sample stems from a study of cytomegalovirus exposure and HLA in healthy donors (dated by TCRdb to 2017 to 2019). With regard to the full study: In an earlier analysis of about 560 of the donors, 276 Gb of sequence data and 90 million to 120 million unique TCR beta sequences from about 179 million T cells were reported. To predict cytomegalovirus infection status, the study combined high-throughput TCR immunosequencing, statistical association of individual TCRs with disease status, and machine learning. Alongside the repertoire data, information on donor age, sex, ethnicity and CMV serostatus was compiled. A later analysis re-analyzed previously published TCR beta repertoires from 666 donors and added high-resolution HLA genotyping to study TCR occurrence patterns. HLA typing included class I and class II loci at four-digit resolution. Roughly 300 gigabases of sequencing data and tens of millions of unique TCR sequences were included in an early release covering about 620 HLA-typed donors. All discovery cohort repertoires had been generated using a single sequencing platform. Because of strong linkage in the cohort, roughly 5 DR-DQ haplotypes were treated as single units for association and clustering. In a later genetic analysis, genome-wide SNP genotypes for about three fifths of the 666 donors were used, and that subset was treated as a discovery cohort. The study profiled the T cell repertoires of around 700 subjects by immunosequencing and related them to cytomegalovirus serostatus. Along with the approximately 700-subject first cohort, a separate validation cohort of over a hundred different subjects was used. The number of donors typed differed by locus, with roughly 629-640 for A, B, C, DRB1 and DQB1, around 520 for DQA1, approximately 570 for DPA1, and over 400 for DPB1. Of the roughly 400 genotyped donors, 65% to 90% fell in the genetic ancestry cluster associated with self-reported Caucasian donors. Rather than drawing on any new phenotypic data, the later analysis identified candidate immune exposures from TCR beta sequences and the way those sequences occurred across donors. To decide whether each TCR beta V gene segment behaved as functional or pseudogenic, an earlier analysis of over 500 of the donors relied on high-throughput TCR beta sequencing. Across approximately 420 genotyped donors of the cohort, an average of roughly 250,000 unique TCR beta nucleotide sequences per donor were sequenced, and 15% to 20% of those sequences were non-productive. The aim of the study was to test whether cataloging public T cell receptors could identify signatures of past pathogen exposure.

What the study reported, not specific to this receptor: Correlated functional status among segregating V segments might be attributable to linkage disequilibrium, but an unknown experimental factor could not be ruled out. V-gene and J-gene trimming of TCR beta chains was associated with a missense DCLRE1C variant in a later genetic analysis, and the association was replicated in an independent cohort. Compared with equally common non-associated chains, HLA-associated TCR beta chains in a later analysis were more clonally expanded and had lower generation probabilities. This cohort had only TCR beta chains sequenced, and the lack of alpha or paired-chain data limited which features could be detected. Across donors, most TCR sequences were observed very rarely, whereas some public TCRs were present in many individuals. The presence/absence analyses assumed that sequencing depth was roughly uniform across donors, and that assumption may not be true. The earlier analysis of some 540 of the donors excluded over 15 rarely observed V segments, including chromosome 9 orphons, because counts were too low. In a later analysis, TCR association rates were found to vary across HLA loci, with the most associated TCRs seen for DRB1 alleles and the fewest for HLA-C alleles. Some IMGT-functional V segments, including TRBV6-2 and TRBV6-3, could not be told apart with the 87-base-pair reads, so those segments were excluded. Broadly in line with IMGT annotations, most TCR beta V segments showed up in productive rearrangements about 87% or about 30% of the time in an earlier analysis of around 550 of the donors. In a later genetic analysis, fewer N-insertions in productive TCRs were reported among donors in an Asian-associated ancestry cluster than the roughly 700-donor mean. Because HLA typing was unavailable for some donors at each locus, only the typed subset was used in association tests. Several of the top co-occurrence clusters appeared to be linked to parvovirus B19, influenza, CMV and Epstein-Barr virus, according to a later analysis. Most CMV-associated TCR beta chains appeared to be HLA-restricted in a later analysis, and the HLA associations seemed to be driven largely by CMV exposure. A few of the identified cytomegalovirus-associated TCR beta chains were confirmed in vitro to be specific for cytomegalovirus antigens. The authors suggested that the approach could potentially be extended to other disease states and immunological phenotypes. In a later analysis, around 17,000 TCR beta sequences were associated with specific HLA alleles at a false discovery rate of 0.05. The study gave a list of some 150 TCR beta chains associated with cytomegalovirus. A group of highly shared sequence variants was considered likely to be a technical artifact of the sequencing pipeline. Cytomegalovirus status was reported to be diagnosed by the classifier with high specificity and sensitivity in both the original and validation cohorts. A further reported finding was that TCR beta sequences accurately predicted the HLA-A and HLA-B alleles for most subjects in the first cohort. When HLA alleles, especially DR and DQ, strongly co-occurred, attributing TCR associations to individual alleles was difficult. CMV serostatus was the only immune exposure information available for the cohort.

The library was made by the immunoSEQ multiplex PCR assay. For the multiplex PCR, a mixture combining 60 forward primers for TCR Vbeta segments and 13 reverse primers for TCR Jbeta segments was used. Amplification of the CDR3 region of rearranged TCR beta genes was performed with a multiplex PCR assay on genomic DNA. The Illumina HiSeq System was used to sequence the amplified TCR beta libraries as 87-base-pair reads. Per the original workflow: Across the 500 to 750 repertoires, a later analysis counted 80 million or so unique TCR beta chains, 9.5 million to 13 million of which were shared by at least two donors. Raw reads were error-corrected and collapsed into unique sequences with a nearest-neighbor algorithm that merged closely related sequences to remove PCR and sequencing errors. To assign V, D and J gene segments, CDR3 sequences were aligned to IMGT reference sequences. Each retained sequence needed at least a six-nucleotide match to both a V gene segment and a J gene segment. A rearrangement counted as productive if the CDR3 had no stop codons and remained in frame with V and J, and every other rearrangement counted as non-productive. Following IMGT convention, CDR3 was defined as the stretch from the second conserved V-encoded cysteine to the conserved J-encoded phenylalanine. In an earlier analysis of roughly 610 of the donors, sequences lacking an unambiguous match to a single V gene segment were excluded. In an earlier analysis of around 600 of the donors, V segments were called functional above 56.7% productive rearrangements and were called segregating when the between-donor standard deviation exceeded 5%. A statistical classification framework was developed to diagnose cytomegalovirus status using the catalog of TCR beta chain sequences. In a later analysis, TCR nucleotide sequences were compared against IMGT/GENE-DB human TR gene sequences so that V and J genes could be assigned. The TCRdist pipeline was used in a later analysis to assign CDR3 sequences and most-parsimonious VDJ recombination scenarios. A later analysis defined each TCR beta chain by its CDR3 amino acid sequence plus V-gene family, and excluded reads lacking a unique V-gene family. To address suspected cross-contamination and a sequencing artifact, a later analysis removed several hundred highly shared, low-generation-probability nucleotide sequences. In a later analysis, a clonal expansion index for each public chain was calculated from normalized within-repertoire ranks of inferred template counts. In a later analysis, generation probabilities were computed using a VDJ recombination model fitted to out-of-frame rearrangements, and the results were checked against IGoR. Hypergeometric tests were used in a later analysis to score TCR-TCR, TCR-HLA and TCR-CMV co-occurrence, with a repertoire-size bias correction applied to the TCR pairs. A later analysis estimated false discovery rates by permuting HLA or CMV assignments 20 times. In a later analysis, co-occurring TCRs were grouped with DBSCAN, and TCRdist sequence similarity was added when clustering was performed within HLA-allele-positive subsets. Repertoires with fewer than 30,000 or more than 120,000 public chains, plus five repertoires with anomalous nucleotide sharing, were excluded from co-occurrence clustering. Not all clones reach the TCRdb copy of this immuneACCESS table, which keeps in-frame sequences only. Checked studies attribute under half of the gap to unresolved V genes and leave the rest unexplained. V and J calls and clone size come straight from that table; D and trimming were deduced from the DNA. The sample includes 200,000 to 250,000 clones, with around 86% observed a single time. The ten largest clonotypes hold around 3% of the sample.

In total, around 600 healthy bone marrow donors made up the cohort. All cohort members were sampled while nominally healthy, although unrecorded immune exposures were likely present. The donor was CMV seronegative and was included in the group of 352 seronegative cohort members. Every donor gave a peripheral blood sample, and the peripheral blood mononuclear cells from that sample were used for TCR beta sequencing. The Qiagen DNeasy Blood Extraction Kit was used to extract genomic DNA from the blood cell samples. The CDR3, from cysteine to phenylalanine, totals 14 residues. Only the CDR3 region is kept as DNA, spanning 42 bases read in frame from base 1. Relative to germline, V is 3 bases shorter and J is 5 bases shorter, with 16 bases between their ends. Per the germline V gene (reference sequence), GTSNPN is the CDR1 and SVGIG is the CDR2.

The sequence derives from a middle-aged woman in good health and CMV-seronegative. The chain couples TRBV30 to TRBJ1-1; TRBD1 might be the D gene, on 6 matching bases. The sequencing input was PBMCs. The CDR3 corresponds to CAWSEGGVRTEAFF. The DNA reads TGTGCCTGGAGCGAAGGGGGTGTTAGAACTGAAGCTTTCTTT.